This is a list of T cell receptor beta chains from one sample in a study of beta chain features in type 1 diabetes. TCRdb's table, derived via immunoSEQ multiplex PCR, lists solely in-frame clones and lacks some. The sample contains more than 550,000 clones, over 12% of which appear only once. Sequenced: naive CD4+ T cells from blood. The receptors were gathered from a man younger than 35 with type 1 diabetes. Both conserved end residues are trimmed from each CDR3. A D gene is named only where the DNA matches it firmly.

CDR3 protein,V gene,D gene,CDR3 length,J gene
AWSSMTRHT,TRBV30,.,9,TRBJ1-2
ASSPQSGRYGYT,TRBV9,.,12,TRBJ1-2
ASRALGQDNQPQH,TRBV27,.,13,TRBJ1-5
AIGTSEETQY,TRBV10-3,.,10,TRBJ2-5
ASSFSGDTDTQY,TRBV11-2,.,12,TRBJ2-3
ASSLADGTAGITDTQY,TRBV7-2,.,16,TRBJ2-3
ASSIGQGNQPQH,TRBV19,.,12,TRBJ1-5
ASSLDSRSGANVLT,TRBV5-1,.,14,TRBJ2-6
ASSQAGTDTQY,TRBV4-3,.,11,TRBJ2-3
ASSRGTLEDTQY,TRBV7-6,.,12,TRBJ2-3
ASSLVPSGTTYEQY,TRBV5-1,TRBD2,14,TRBJ2-7
ASSSPPSGRYEQY,TRBV27,TRBD2,13,TRBJ2-7
ASSVAGVTSTDTQY,TRBV9,.,14,TRBJ2-3
ASSQEGVETQY,TRBV4-1,.,11,TRBJ2-5